The 31 T cell receptor beta chains below were found in one sample sequenced in a study of human T cells and chemical hapten exposure. Each CDR3 protein is one row after TCRdb ran MiXCR on the RACE reads. The table has 370,000 or so distinct CDR3 sequences, 4.8% seen once. Sample time point: patch test 1, 2 weeks after DPC sensitization. Documented treatment: therapeutic diphenylcyclopropenone sensitization with weekly scalp DPC. Specimen: whole blood, collected in connection with sensitization to the hapten diphenylcyclopropenone (DPC). These receptors were taken from a woman in her forties or fifties with alopecia areata. Some clones in this sample may be carry-over from other donors' samples.

The rearrangement joins TRBV2 to TRBJ2-1; 8 bases fit TRBD1. Trimming took 2 bases from V and 7 from J; bases not matched to a gene: 4. CDR1 is SNHLY, CDR2 FYNNEI, per germline. The CDR3 is 14 amino acids. The CDR3, as DNA: TGTGCCAGCAGTGAACAGGGGGCGGGGAATGAGCAGTTCTTC. It yields the protein CASSEQGAGNEQFF.

As for this clonotype: A much larger clonotype is one base distant, so this may be a read error. The V and J genes are TRBV12-3 or TRBV12-4 and TRBJ1-1; tentative D call: TRBD1 (6 bases). The length of the CDR3 is 13 residues. V lost 6 bases and J 7 bases, leaving 15 bases between the germline ends. CDR3 DNA sequence: TGTGCCAGCAGGGGGGGCCCCTGTAATGAAGCTTTCTTT. It specifies CASRGGPCNEAFF.

Many counts were recorded for this clonotype. V is TRBV7-9 and J is TRBJ1-2; TRBD1 aligns across 8 bases. J lost 0 bases, V lost 6 bases, and 6 bases had no gene match. This CDR3 has 15 residues. Germline lookup yields CDR1 SEHNR and CDR2 FQNEAQ (reference sequence). In nucleotides, the CDR3 is TGTGCCAGCAGTCCGAGGACAGGGTCTAACTATGGCTACACCTTC. This gives the protein CASSPRTGSNYGYTF.

This clonotype was observed many times. The V and J genes are TRBV20-1 and TRBJ2-7; D may be TRBD1 (5 bases). Germline lookup yields CDR1 DFQATT and CDR2 SNEGSKA (reference sequence). The CDR3 length is 13 residues. V was trimmed by 0 bases and J by 2 bases, leaving 8 bases between them. The CDR3 is CSARDRRAYEQYF. The CDR3 DNA reads as TGCAGTGCTAGAGATCGCAGGGCCTACGAGCAGTACTTC.

This chain joins TRBV12-3 or TRBV12-4 and TRBJ2-1; D call uncertain. Trimming left V 6 bases short and J 4 bases short, with 7 bases between. The CDR3 spans 12 residues. The CDR3 protein is CASSLNYNEQFF. The DNA of the CDR3 is TGTGCCAGCAGCCTGAATTACAATGAGCAGTTCTTC.

This clonotype was counted at least ten times. The chain recombines TRBV4-1 with TRBJ2-7, with 8 bases aligning to TRBD1. J gave up 5 bases and V 1 base, and 4 bases lay outside the gene matches. CDR3 length equals 14 residues. CDR1 is MGHRA, CDR2 YSYEKL, per germline. CDR3 in DNA: TGCGCCAGCAGCCAAGGGACAGGGTTGGACGAGCAGTACTTC. Its protein product is CASSQGTGLDEQYF.

The chain combines TRBV6-5 with TRBJ1-6, with D hard to call. With 0 bases removed from V and 8 bases from J, the gap between germline ends came to 14 bases. Germline V gene sequence: CDR1 MNHEY, CDR2 SVGAGI. The CDR3 totals 16 residues. CDR3 sequence: CASSYSIWVRDSPLHF. CDR3 nucleotide sequence: TGTGCCAGCAGTTACTCGATCTGGGTTCGGGATTCACCCCTCCACTTT.

This clonotype was recorded many times. The chain uses TRBV29-1 and TRBJ2-2, with D maybe TRBD1 (6 bases). This CDR3 region has 14 residues. Germline V gene sequence: CDR1 SQVTM, CDR2 ANQGSEA. V was clipped by 2 bases and J by 1 base, with 8 bases between them. The DNA for the CDR3 is TGCAGCGTTGAATACAGGGAGAACACCGGGGAGCTGTTTTTT. Translated: CSVEYRENTGELFF.

This clonotype has a count of ten or more. The chain uses TRBV9 and TRBJ1-4; 8 bases match TRBD1. With V trimmed by 1 base and J by 6 bases, 8 bases remained unmatched. CDR1 is SGDLS, CDR2 YYNGEE, per germline. The CDR3 extends over 16 amino acids. DNA for the CDR3: TGTGCCAGCAGCGTAAATCCGGACAGGGAGGATGAAAAACTGTTTTTT. Its protein product is CASSVNPDREDEKLFF.

This clonotype was seen at least ten times. V usage is TRBV11-3 and J usage is TRBJ2-1; D is tentatively TRBD1 or TRBD2 (5 bases each). Per germline, CDR1 SGHNT and CDR2 YENEEA. This CDR3 region has 14 residues. Between the trimmed V and J ends, which lost 5 bases and 4 bases, there was a span of 12 bases. The CDR3 loop reads CASSPFGGYNEQFF. In DNA, the CDR3 is TGTGCCAGCAGCCCCTTTGGGGGTTACAATGAGCAGTTCTTC.

This clonotype was seen at least ten times. CDR3 coding DNA: TGTGCCAGCAGCCTACAGGGGGACGGGGCCAACGTCCTGACTTTC. Translation gives CASSLQGDGANVLTF. This chain connects TRBV3-1 to TRBJ2-6; 8 bases line up with TRBD1. The V segment lost 4 bases and the J segment 4 bases; nucleotides outside the gene matches: 3. Germline V gene sequence: CDR1 LGHDT, CDR2 YNNKEL (reference sequence). CDR3 length equals 15 residues.

Many counts were recorded for this clonotype. The V call is TRBV7-9, the J call TRBJ2-7; 8 nucleotides agree with TRBD2. V dropped 5 bases and J dropped 3; count of bases not matched to a gene: 9. CDR3 length equals 15 residues. Germline CDR1 SEHNR, CDR2 FQNEAQ (reference sequence). Written as DNA, the CDR3 is TGTGCCAGCAGCCTTTCGGCGGGGGGCCTCTACGAGCAGTACTTC. Translating it yields CASSLSAGGLYEQYF.

This clonotype has only a few counts. CDR3 nucleotide sequence: TGTGCCTGGAGTTTAATTTGGACAGGCGCCGGAGAGCAGTACTTC. Its protein product is CAWSLIWTGAGEQYF. The chain combines TRBV30 with TRBJ2-7; 7 nucleotides agree with TRBD1. CDR1 is GTSNPN and CDR2 is SVGIG in the germline V gene (reference sequence). J lost 7 bases, V lost 2 bases, and 14 bases had no gene match. The CDR3 length is 15 residues.

This clonotype turned up a few times. The junction and the germline gene differ at one end; a read error may be behind it. J is TRBJ2-4 and V is TRBV9, with TRBD1 matching over 7 bases. The CDR3 is 13 residues long. Germline V gene data show CDR1 as SGDLS and CDR2 as YYNGEE. CDR3 DNA: TGTGCCAGCAGCGAGAACCAACGGGACAGCCTATCCTTC. This gives the protein CASSENQRDSLSF.

This clonotype was counted ten times or more. This chain links TRBV27 with TRBJ1-3, with no clear D. Trimming pared 6 bases from V and 0 bases from J, leaving 6 bases between. Germline CDR1 reads MNHEY; CDR2 reads SMNVEV (reference sequence). The CDR3 is made up of 13 amino acids. CDR3 sequence (DNA): TGTGCCAGCAGCTCTTACTCTGGAAACACCATATATTTT. It codes for CASSSYSGNTIYF.

The chain carries TRBV12-3 or TRBV12-4 and TRBJ2-3; TRBD1 matches 9 bases. J was trimmed by 6 bases and V by 5 bases; bases with no gene match: 6. The CDR3 length is 14 residues. The DNA for the CDR3 is TGTGCCAGCAGTCCCGGGACAGGGTACGATACGCAGTATTTT. Encoded protein: CASSPGTGYDTQYF.

This clonotype showed up many times. The chain joins TRBV6-5 to TRBJ1-1; no definite D call. Trimming removed 1 base from V and 5 bases from J, with 17 bases in between. CDR1 and CDR2 from the germline V gene are MNHEY and SVGAGI. There are 16 residues in the CDR3. Written as DNA, the CDR3 is TGTGCCAGCAGTTACTTAGGACTCGACGCGATTACTGAAGCTTTCTTT. Protein sequence: CASSYLGLDAITEAFF.

The chain recombines TRBV6-5 with TRBJ2-5; maybe TRBD2 (6 bases). Trimming left V 6 bases short and J 3 bases short, with 14 bases between. Germline lookup yields CDR1 MNHEY and CDR2 SVGAGI. This CDR3 has 14 residues. CDR3 residues: CASRPWGEEETQYF. Written as DNA, the CDR3 is TGTGCCAGCAGACCCTGGGGGGAGGAAGAGACCCAGTACTTC.

This clonotype was seen many times. V and J are TRBV7-2 and TRBJ2-7, with TRBD2 matching 11 bases. Germline loops: CDR1 SGHTA, CDR2 FQGNSA. CDR3 size: 15 residues. The V segment lost 5 bases and the J segment 0 bases; nucleotides outside the gene matches: 3. CDR3 loop: CASSLTSGSSYEQYF. CDR3 DNA sequence: TGTGCCAGCAGCCTCACTAGCGGGAGCTCCTACGAGCAGTACTTC.

This clonotype was observed at least ten times. The chain recombines TRBV5-4 with TRBJ2-1; 10 bases map to TRBD2. J was trimmed by 10 bases and V by 5 bases; bases with no gene match: 12. Germline values: CDR1 SGHNT, CDR2 YYREEE (reference sequence). This CDR3 contains 15 residues. CDR3 nucleotides: TGTGCCAGCAGACCCCCAGCGGGGGGGCCAGGGGAGCAGTTCTTC. This sequence encodes CASRPPAGGPGEQFF.

This clonotype showed up many times. The chain couples TRBV28 to TRBJ2-1; D possibly matches TRBD1 or TRBD2 (5 bases each). Looked up from germline, CDR1 is MDHEN and CDR2 is SYDVKM. The CDR3 runs to 13 residues. Deletions cut 6 bases from V and 6 bases from J, with 12 bases between. CDR3 amino acids: CASRLGTANEQFF. The CDR3 DNA sequence: TGTGCCAGCAGACTAGGGACGGCCAATGAGCAGTTCTTC.

This clonotype was seen at least ten times. This sequence joins TRBV7-9 and TRBJ2-1; TRBD1 aligns across 7 bases. J gave up 6 bases and V 5 bases, and 4 bases lay outside the gene matches. Germline CDR1 SEHNR, CDR2 FQNEAQ (reference sequence). The CDR3 contains 13 residues. The chain's CDR3 is CASSPGQLNEQFF. The CDR3, as DNA: TGTGCCAGCAGCCCGGGACAGCTCAATGAGCAGTTCTTC.

The chain employs TRBV6-6 and TRBJ1-5; the D gene is possibly TRBD1 (5 bases). V dropped 4 bases and J dropped 6 bases, with 10 bases sitting between them. CDR1 is MNHNY and CDR2 is SVGAGI in the germline V gene (reference sequence). The CDR3 is made up of 13 amino acids. The CDR3 DNA is TGTGCCAGCAGTTGGGGGAACGGTCAGCCCCAGCATTTT. Translating it yields CASSWGNGQPQHF.

There are many counts of this clonotype. The rearrangement links TRBV6-6 to TRBJ1-1; D is ambiguous. Germline V gene lookup returns CDR1 MNHNY and CDR2 SVGAGI (reference sequence). Trimming took 4 bases from V and 3 from J, leaving 12 bases between them. CDR3 length: 14 residues. As DNA, the CDR3 is TGTGCCAGCAGTTTTCGGACGTCGGACACTGAAGCTTTCTTT. Its translation is CASSFRTSDTEAFF.

This clonotype was found many times. V is TRBV7-8 and J is TRBJ2-1, with TRBD2 identical over 12 bases. J was trimmed by 1 base and V by 4 bases; bases with no gene match: 17. Looked up from germline, CDR1 is SGHVS and CDR2 is FQNEAQ. The CDR3 has 21 amino acids. The CDR3 nucleotides read TGTGCCAGCAGCTACCGGACCTCTAGCGGGGGGGCACGTGGGTCCTACAATGAGCAGTTCTTC. Encoded protein: CASSYRTSSGGARGSYNEQFF.

With respect to this clonotype: This may arise from a read error, as a much more abundant clone is one base away. V gene TRBV7-2 combines with J gene TRBJ2-1, with TRBD2 matching 9 bases. J lost 5 bases, V lost 7 bases, and 12 bases had no gene match. Germline assignment: CDR1 SGHTA and CDR2 FQGNSA. This CDR3 has 16 amino acids. CDR3 in amino acids: CASIFVAGVIHNEQFF. The CDR3 DNA reads TGTGCCAGCATCTTCGTAGCGGGAGTCATCCACAATGAGCAGTTCTTC.

Concerning this clonotype itself: The junction differs from germline at one of its ends, possibly a read error. This chain joins TRBV5-6 and TRBJ2-7; D unresolved. The CDR3 is made up of 12 amino acids. Germline CDR1 and CDR2: SGHDT and YYEEEE. CDR3: CASSSTLYKQYF. DNA for the CDR3: TGTGCCAGCAGCTCGACGCTCTACAAGCAGTACTTC.

The V and J genes are TRBV25-1 and TRBJ1-6, with no clear D. This CDR3 spans 11 amino acids. Trimming pared 4 bases from V and 16 bases from J, leaving 11 bases between. Germline values: CDR1 MGHDK, CDR2 SYGVNS. Here the CDR3 DNA reads TGTGCCAGCAGTGGGGGTTGGGTACTCCACTTT. Protein sequence: CASSGGWVLHF.

This chain joins TRBV2 and TRBJ2-7; D gene ambiguous. This CDR3 has 11 residues. Germline V CDR1 and CDR2: SNHLY, FYNNEI. Trimming took off 0 bases at V and 7 bases at J, with 4 bases between the two ends. The CDR3 DNA sequence: TGTGCCAGCAGTGAAGCCCTAGAGCAGTACTTC. Translating gives CASSEALEQYF.

This clonotype was found many times. The chain couples TRBV7-9 to TRBJ1-1, with D hard to call. The CDR3 length is 15 residues. Germline V gene sequence: CDR1 SEHNR, CDR2 FQNEAQ (reference sequence). The germline V and J ends were trimmed by 4 bases and 0 bases, with 12 bases remaining between them. The CDR3 here is CASSSRKQLNTEAFF. CDR3 bases: TGTGCCAGCAGCTCCCGAAAACAGTTGAACACTGAAGCTTTCTTT.

The rearrangement links TRBV4-1 to TRBJ1-5; D perhaps matches TRBD1 (5 bases). The V end was cut by 1 base, the J end by 3 bases, with 7 bases between. Germline V gives CDR1 MGHRA, CDR2 YSYEKL. The CDR3 contains 14 residues. The chain's CDR3 is CASSQGRANQPQHF. CDR3 coding DNA: TGCGCCAGCAGCCAAGGCAGGGCCAATCAGCCCCAGCATTTT.